This TCR beta chain was identified in a study of memory CD4+ T cells and cytomegalovirus serostatus. The V end was cut by 4 bases, the J end by 7 bases, with 14 bases between. The length of the CDR3 is 13 residues. Germline CDR1 is SQVTM and CDR2 is ANQGSEA. The sort gate was single viable CD3+CD4+CD8-CD45RO+ cells for memory CD4+ T cells. Serum IgG to CMV pp150, pp28, p38 and p52 defined serostatus. Original analysis: After removing out-of-frame reads, 2,204,828 distinct TCRbeta sequences remained. Produced via immunoSEQ multiplex PCR; TCRdb's table is partial and in-frame only. V, J and clone size were drawn from that table, and D and trimming were deduced from the DNA. The table includes 45,000 to 65,000 clones, around 88% detected once. By share, this clone counts as medium-sized. Antigen: not known. Study-wide results and caveats: Each of 65 to 70 CMV-associated TCRbeta sequences occurred in one to five individuals.

The V call is TRBV29-1, the J call TRBJ2-1; tentatively, D is TRBD1 or TRBD2 (5 bases each). Sequenced: memory CD4+ T cells from blood. This receptor was obtained from an adult in good health and CMV-seropositive. Written as DNA, the CDR3 is TGCAGCGTTGGGGACCAGGTGGTTAATGAGCAGTTCTTC. Amino acids: CSVGDQVVNEQFF.